This T cell receptor beta chain derives from a study of CD8 T cells in Susac syndrome. Study-level background: At the time of blood draw, patients with Susac syndrome were therapy-naive, receiving corticosteroids, or receiving intravenous immunoglobulin alone.

RNA, at about 0.45 to 1 ug, was reverse transcribed with random hexamers. An immunoSEQ multiplex PCR generated amplified TCR beta CDR3 products spanning 54 Vbeta and 13 Jbeta. MiXCR was run by TCRdb on the immunoSEQ multiplex PCR reads, yielding one entry per CDR3 protein. The data hold some 200,000 distinct CDR3 sequences, with 90% to 97% observed a single time. V lost 3 bases, J lost 7 bases, and 11 bases stayed unmatched. Germline V lookup: CDR1 SGHRS, CDR2 YFSETQ. The CDR3 runs 16 residues. J is TRBJ2-1 and V is TRBV5-1, with 9 bases aligning to TRBD1. The receptor was isolated from a human donor with Susac syndrome. Sequenced sample: CD4+ T cells from PBMCs. For the CDR3, the DNA is TGCGCCAGCAGCTGGGCGTTGGGACAGGGTCCTAATGAGCAGTTCTTC. This sequence encodes CASSWALGQGPNEQFF.